The rows below give T cell receptor beta chains drawn from one sample of a study of graft-versus-host responses after intestinal transplantation. The table came from immunoSEQ multiplex PCR; TCRdb's copy has only in-frame clones and leaves some out. This table has about 110,000 clones, approximately 86% appearing once. These receptors' antigens are unknown. The source material was unstimulated CD4+ T cells sorted from spleen or lymph node cells, sampled before transplant. The source is a human donor who was the organ donor for an intestinal transplant. CDR3s include the opening cysteine and the closing phenylalanine or tryptophan. The D gene is left open where the match is weak. Only part of the rows carry a size: once, few, many, or a class if the clone is expanded.

TGTGCCAGCAGCGACCGCCCAGTGAACATTCAGTACTTC	CASSDRPVNIQYF	-	-	13	TRBV21-1	TRBJ2-4
TGTGCCAGCAGCGTAGGGGGTTTCGGGGGTGCCGGATATGGCTACACCTTC	CASSVGGFGGAGYGYTF	-	-	17	TRBV9	TRBJ1-2
TGTGCCAGCAGCCAAAACGGGGTGGTCGATACGCAGTATTTT	CASSQNGVVDTQYF	-	-	14	TRBV14	TRBJ2-3
TGCGCCAGCAGCTTTAGGGCAACCTTCACAGATACGCAGTATTTT	CASSFRATFTDTQYF	-	-	15	TRBV5-1	TRBJ2-3
TGTGCCAGCCGAACGACAGGGAACAAGACCCAGTACTTC	CASRTTGNKTQYF	-	TRBD1	13	TRBV7-9	TRBJ2-5
TGTGCCAGCAGAGGACAGGAGTTCTATGGCTACACCTTC	CASRGQEFYGYTF	-	TRBD1	13	TRBV6-1	TRBJ1-2
TGTGCCGCCCGAGGTGCGGGAGTTTATGAGCAGTTCTTC	CAARGAGVYEQFF	-	TRBD2	13	TRBV6-1	TRBJ2-1
TGTGCCAGCAGCCCAGAGACAAGGTCTGAAGCTTTCTTT	CASSPETRSEAFF	-	-	13	TRBV11-2	TRBJ1-1
TGTGCCTGGGGAGGGGTCGGCGGGGAGCTGTTTTTT	CAWGGVGGELFF	-	-	12	TRBV30	TRBJ2-2
TGTGCCAGCAGCCAGACTAGCGGGAGAACGCAGTACTTC	CASSQTSGRTQYF	-	TRBD2	13	TRBV14	TRBJ2-7
TGTGCCAGCAGCTTAGAAGCCTATACGCAGTATTTT	CASSLEAYTQYF	many	-	12	TRBV7-6	TRBJ2-3
TGTGCCAGCAGCCAATCCGGGACTAGGGATGAATTC	CASSQSGTRDEF	-	TRBD2	12	TRBV11-2	TRBJ2-7
TGTGCCAGCAGCTTGGCGGGACGGCTCTACGAGCAGTACTTC	CASSLAGRLYEQYF	-	-	14	TRBV5-4	TRBJ2-7
TGCAGCGTTAAGGGCCACCCTCGGGGCACAGATACGCAGTATTTT	CSVKGHPRGTDTQYF	-	-	15	TRBV29-1	TRBJ2-3
TGCGCCAGCAGCCAAGAAGGCCTCGGGGGAGATGGCTACACCTTC	CASSQEGLGGDGYTF	-	-	15	TRBV4-1	TRBJ1-2
TGTGCCAGCAGCCTCGAGACAGGGATATATGGCTACACCTTC	CASSLETGIYGYTF	-	TRBD1	14	TRBV11-2	TRBJ1-2
TGTGCCAGCAGCCCCCTAGGCAAGGGGGGTGGCTACGAGCAGTACTTC	CASSPLGKGGGYEQYF	-	-	16	TRBV14	TRBJ2-7
TGTGCCAGCAGAAGACCGGACGACTATGGCTACACCTTC	CASRRPDDYGYTF	-	-	13	TRBV6-1	TRBJ1-2
TGTGCCAGCAGAACCCCGACAGGGGGTCAAGGGGGCTACACCTTC	CASRTPTGGQGGYTF	once	TRBD1	15	TRBV2	TRBJ1-2
TGTGCCAGCAGCTTGGACAGGGTTAATGAGCAGTTCTTC	CASSLDRVNEQFF	-	TRBD1	13	TRBV7-3	TRBJ2-1
TGTGCCAGCAGCTTAATTAGAGGGACCTACGAGCAGTACTTC	CASSLIRGTYEQYF	-	-	14	TRBV11-3	TRBJ2-7
TGTGCCAGCAGCTTCACGGGCGTCAATTCACCCCTCCACTTT	CASSFTGVNSPLHF	-	-	14	TRBV11-2	TRBJ1-6
TGTGCAAGTCGCCTAGTCCCCTCCGGGAGCGGCTACCAACCTTCCGCGAACACCGGGGAGCTGTTTTTT	CASRLVPSGSGYQPSANTGELFF	-	-	23	TRBV12-2	TRBJ2-2
TGTGCCAGCAGAGGGACGGACTCCCGAGCTTTCTTT	CASRGTDSRAFF	-	-	12	TRBV6-1	TRBJ1-1
TGTGCCAGTAGCCCTACGCTAGCGGGGGCTAGCACAGATACGCAGTATTTT	CASSPTLAGASTDTQYF	-	TRBD2	17	TRBV4-2	TRBJ2-3
TGCGCCAGCAGCTTGTCTCTTGGGGATGAGCAGTTCTTC	CASSLSLGDEQFF	once	-	13	TRBV5-1	TRBJ2-1